These 24 T cell receptor beta chains were sequenced from one sample in a study of monozygotic twins with inflammatory bowel disease. TCRdb re-called the 5' RACE reads, yielding one record per CDR3 amino acid sequence without DNA. The sample's table shows a few hundred thousand distinct CDR3 sequences. The specimen was blood. The receptors derive from a human donor with ulcerative colitis or Crohn's disease, or a healthy co-twin of an affected twin (not recorded which).

The chain recombines TRBV30 with TRBJ1-5; the TCRdb D gene call, TRBD1, has no DNA to confirm it. Per germline, CDR1 GTSNPN and CDR2 SVGIG (reference sequence). This CDR3 region has 16 residues. CDR3 loop: CAWSAWGQGEGQPQHF. The variable domain in full, with the rest retrieved from reference TRBV30 and TRBJ1-5, is SQTIHQWPATLVQPVGSPLSLECTVEGTSNPNLYWYRQAAGRGLQLLFYSVGIGQISSEVPQNLSASRPQDRQFILSSKKLLLSDSGFYLCAWSAWGQGEGQPQHFGDGTRLSIL.

This chain links TRBV12-3 or TRBV12-4 with TRBJ1-5. This CDR3 comprises 14 residues. The CDR3 loop is CASSFDLGGQPQHF.

V and J are TRBV20-1 and TRBJ2-7; the D call of TRBD1 rests on TCRdb alone, since no DNA is present to check it. CDR1 is DFQATT and CDR2 is SNEGSKA in the germline V gene (reference sequence). This CDR3 region has 14 residues. The CDR3 spells CSAKTGTKSYEQYF.

This sequence joins TRBV29-1 and TRBJ1-2. The V gene's germline CDR1 is SQVTM and CDR2 ANQGSEA. The CDR3 extends over 11 amino acids. CDR3 amino acids: CSVRRDTDYTF.

This chain uses TRBV25-1 with TRBJ2-3. The CDR3 runs to 13 residues. Per the germline V gene, CDR1 is MGHDK and CDR2 is SYGVNS. The CDR3 is CASSGTNTDTQYF.

The CDR3 protein is CASSYSRWLLYDEQFF. The chain recombines TRBV6-5 with TRBJ2-1. CDR3 length: 16 residues. The germline CDR1 and CDR2 sequences are MNHEY and SVGAGI.

The rearrangement uses TRBV6-1 and TRBJ2-7; the TCRdb D gene call, TRBD1, has no DNA to confirm it. Germline V gene lookup returns CDR1 MNHNS and CDR2 SASEGT. The CDR3 contains 16 residues. The CDR3 region is CASRKLGQWSSYEQYF.

CDR3: CASSTPGSTGELFF. The chain couples TRBV12-3 or TRBV12-4 to TRBJ2-2. The CDR3 spans 14 residues.

This chain links TRBV12-3 or TRBV12-4 with TRBJ1-1. The CDR3 is 17 amino acids. The CDR3 loop reads CASSRGRPNLLNTEAFF.

The rearrangement links TRBV19 to TRBJ2-7; TCRdb proposes TRBD1, but this gene call is untestable without DNA. The germline V gene encodes CDR1 LNHDA and CDR2 SQIVND (reference sequence). This CDR3 comprises 14 residues. The CDR3 sequence: CASHGSGSSYEQYF.

V usage is TRBV12-3 or TRBV12-4 and J usage is TRBJ1-1; the TRBD1 assignment by TCRdb is unverifiable without DNA. The CDR3 runs to 15 residues. This CDR3 reads CASSRYGSQNTEAFF.

The V and J genes are TRBV6-1 and TRBJ1-6; the TCRdb call, TRBD1, lacks DNA for checking. The CDR3 runs 16 residues. Germline V gene data show CDR1 as MNHNS and CDR2 as SASEGT. CDR3 region: CASRTGGSSYNSPLHF.

The gene calls are TRBV10-3 and TRBJ1-2; TCRdb lists TRBD1, though no DNA is available to test this call. From germline, CDR1 is ENHRY and CDR2 SYGVKD. The CDR3 extends over 13 amino acids. This chain's CDR3 is CAISAQGDYGYTF.

The chain couples TRBV3-1 to TRBJ1-2; absent DNA, TCRdb's TRBD1 call cannot be checked. CDR1 is LGHDT, CDR2 YNNKEL, per germline (reference sequence). The CDR3 totals 14 residues. The CDR3 here is CASGTTGVNYGYTF.

CDR3 sequence reads: CASSPGGRGNIQYF. This sequence joins TRBV11-2 and TRBJ2-4; the D call from TCRdb, TRBD2, cannot be confirmed without DNA. Per germline, CDR1 SGHAT and CDR2 FQNNGV. The CDR3 contains 14 residues. Filled out from reference TRBV11-2 and TRBJ2-4, the complete variable domain reads EAGVAQSPRYKIIEKRQSVAFWCNPISGHATLYWYQQILGQGPKLLIQFQNNGVVDDSQLPKDRFSAERLKGVDSTLKIQPAKLEDSAVYLCASSPGGRGNIQYFGAGTRLSVL.

V gene TRBV7-9 combines with J gene TRBJ2-1; there is no DNA to check the TCRdb D call of TRBD2. The CDR3 is 16 amino acids. Germline V gives CDR1 SEHNR, CDR2 FQNEAQ (reference sequence). The CDR3 region is CASSHRAGWTYNEQFF.

The chain carries TRBV14 and TRBJ1-6. The CDR3 is 15 residues long. Looked up from germline, CDR1 is SGHDN and CDR2 is FVKESK. CDR3: CASSQVSGSNSPLHF.

This chain joins TRBV5-1 and TRBJ2-1. The CDR3 consists of 14 residues. CDR1 is SGHRS, CDR2 YFSETQ, per germline. CDR3 in amino acids: CASSLWELGNEQFF. The full variable domain, its missing parts supplied by reference TRBV5-1 and TRBJ2-1, is KAGVTQTPRYLIKTRGQQVTLSCSPISGHRSVSWYQQTPGQGLQFLFEYFSETQRNKGNFPGRFSGRQFSNSRSEMNVSTLELGDSALYLCASSLWELGNEQFFGPGTRLTVL.

The rearrangement uses TRBV7-9 and TRBJ1-2; TCRdb picks TRBD1, but there is no DNA to check that call. CDR3 length equals 13 residues. CDR1 is SEHNR and CDR2 is FQNEAQ in the germline V gene (reference sequence). The CDR3 protein is CASSLMRQDGYTF.

The chain joins TRBV7-9 to TRBJ2-7. Germline CDR1 and CDR2: SEHNR and FQNEAQ (reference sequence). This CDR3 is 14 amino acids long. The CDR3: CASSLAGVSYEQYF.

The chain is built from TRBV6-2 or TRBV6-3 and TRBJ2-1; TCRdb's assignment of TRBD1 cannot be checked, as there is no DNA. This CDR3 is built from 14 residues. Per the germline V gene, CDR1 is MNHEY and CDR2 is SVGEGT. The CDR3 here is CASSGGQGYNEQFF.

V and J are TRBV7-2 and TRBJ1-5; TCRdb reports TRBD1, a call that lacks DNA to check it against. CDR1 is SGHTA and CDR2 is FQGNSA in the germline V gene. The CDR3 runs 16 residues. CDR3 loop: CASSLGGSGGWQPQHF.

This chain connects TRBV20-1 to TRBJ1-4; TCRdb selects TRBD1, and the lack of DNA leaves this call unchecked. Per the germline V gene, CDR1 is DFQATT and CDR2 is SNEGSKA (reference sequence). The CDR3 runs to 16 residues. CDR3 residues: CSASGAGGFTNEKLFF.

This chain joins TRBV5-1 and TRBJ1-5; lacking DNA, the TRBD1 call made by TCRdb goes unchecked. Per the germline V gene, CDR1 is SGHRS and CDR2 is YFSETQ. The CDR3 loop spans 14 amino acids. The CDR3 region is CASSRDNPNQPQHF.